The 12 T cell receptor beta chains below come from one sample, sequenced in a study of shared clonotypes between healthy human individuals. Data came from immunoSEQ multiplex PCR; TCRdb stores just in-frame clones and leaves some out. The table shows about 820,000 clones, with nearly 95% occurring only once. CD45RO-negative, CCR7-selected cells formed the naive CD8 fraction, which excluded terminally differentiated effector memory CD45RA+ cells. Sequences were obtained from naive CD8+ T cells sorted from blood. These receptors were obtained from a man aged 25-45 years in good health.

The rearrangement links TRBV9 to TRBJ1-2; 8 nucleotides line up with TRBD1. Germline V gene data show CDR1 as SGDLS and CDR2 as YYNGEE. The V and J ends lost 5 bases and 5 bases, in that order; junction bases with no gene match: 5. The CDR3 loop spans 13 amino acids. CDR3 in amino acids: CASRGDRLYGYTF. The CDR3 DNA reads TGTGCCAGCAGGGGGGACAGGTTATATGGCTACACCTTC.

This clone was recorded once. This rearrangement joins TRBV19 to TRBJ1-3; no firm D call. The germline V gene encodes CDR1 LNHDA and CDR2 SQIVND (reference sequence). Trimming removed 7 bases from V and 0 bases from J, with 4 bases in between. This CDR3 comprises 12 residues. The CDR3 spells CASTISGNTIYF. CDR3 sequence (DNA): TGTGCCAGTACCATCTCTGGAAACACCATATATTTT.

The CDR3 sequence: CASSLIVASDTSGNTIYF. Written as DNA, the CDR3 is TGTGCCAGCAGCTTAATTGTTGCGTCGGACACCTCTGGAAACACCATATATTTT. This chain connects TRBV13 to TRBJ1-3, with TRBD1 as a possible D gene (5 bases). The CDR3 loop spans 18 amino acids. The germline gives CDR1 PRHDT, CDR2 FYEKMQ (reference sequence). Trimming shortened V by 2 bases and J by 0 bases, and 17 bases separated the two germline ends.

The chain has TRBV2 and TRBJ2-7; 12 bases match TRBD1. Losses at the gene ends were 6 bases for V and 7 bases for J; bases not matched to a gene: 7. This CDR3 is 14 amino acids long. The germline V gene encodes CDR1 SNHLY and CDR2 FYNNEI. This CDR3 is CASRGTGGIGEQYF. CDR3 in DNA: TGTGCCAGCAGGGGGACAGGGGGCATAGGAGAGCAGTACTTC. Drawing the rest from reference TRBV2 and TRBJ2-7, the complete variable domain is EPEVTQTPSHQVTQMGQEVILRCVPISNHLYFYWYRQILGQKVEFLVSFYNNEISEKSEIFDDQFSVERPDGSNFTLKIRSTKLEDSAMYFCASRGTGGIGEQYFGPGTRLTVT.

The rearrangement joins TRBV14 to TRBJ1-5; D is uncertain. Germline CDR1 is SGHDN and CDR2 is FVKESK. This CDR3 is 12 amino acids long. V shed 5 bases and J shed 4 bases, with 6 bases lying between them. The chain's CDR3 is CASSIDNQPQHF. The CDR3 DNA reads TGTGCCAGCAGCATTGATAATCAGCCCCAGCATTTT.

The rearrangement uses TRBV11-3 and TRBJ2-1; no firm D call. V lost 4 bases, J lost 9 bases, and 10 bases lay in between. Germline CDR1 reads SGHNT; CDR2 reads YENEEA. The CDR3 is 12 residues long. The CDR3 coding sequence is TGTGCCAGCAGCTCCATTGTTGGTGAGCAGTTCTTC. Its protein is CASSSIVGEQFF.

V gene TRBV6-5 combines with J gene TRBJ1-1; no firm D call. Per the germline V gene, CDR1 is MNHEY and CDR2 is SVGAGI. This CDR3 has 15 residues. With 3 bases removed from V and 1 base from J, the gap between germline ends came to 12 bases. The CDR3 loop is CASSYLAGSNTEAFF. In nucleotides, the CDR3 is TGTGCCAGCAGTTATTTAGCGGGGTCGAACACTGAAGCTTTCTTT.

This clone appeared a single time. This chain joins TRBV11-1 and TRBJ2-1, with a weak D call TRBD2 (5 bases). Germline loops: CDR1 SGHAT, CDR2 FQDESV (reference sequence). With 1 base removed from V and 8 bases from J, the gap between germline ends came to 18 bases. CDR3 length: 16 residues. The CDR3 DNA follows: TGTGCCAGCAGCTTAGAGGACCTAGCCGGAGATGATGAGCAGTTCTTC. Its protein product is CASSLEDLAGDDEQFF.

This rearrangement joins TRBV7-9 to TRBJ2-7, with 9 bases aligning to TRBD1. Germline V gene lookup returns CDR1 SEHNR and CDR2 FQNEAQ (reference sequence). The CDR3 has 17 amino acids. V was clipped by 5 bases and J by 3 bases; unmatched bases: 14. CDR3 residues: CASSLSGTGIMNYEQYF. CDR3 DNA: TGTGCCAGCAGCCTGAGTGGGACAGGGATCATGAACTACGAGCAGTACTTC.

The genes are TRBV7-2 and TRBJ2-7; 8 bases align to TRBD2. This CDR3 spans 13 amino acids. The germline gives CDR1 SGHTA, CDR2 FQGNSA. J was trimmed by 6 bases and V by 4 bases; bases with no gene match: 5. The chain's CDR3 is CASSWSGGSEQYF. CDR3 nucleotide sequence: TGTGCCAGCAGCTGGTCGGGAGGGAGCGAGCAGTACTTC.

Regarding this clone: An end of the junction does not agree with germline; a read error may underlie this. The chain employs TRBV7-9 and TRBJ2-1, with TRBD1 as a possible D gene (6 bases). CDR1 is SEHNR, CDR2 FQNEAQ, per germline (reference sequence). The CDR3 has 10 residues. The CDR3 DNA reads as TGTGCCAGCAGCGGCCGGACAGTGCTCTTC. This encodes CASSGRTVLF.

J is TRBJ1-1 and V is TRBV9; D possibly corresponds to TRBD1 (5 bases). This CDR3 region has 13 residues. Trimming cost V 0 bases and J 4 bases, with 7 bases left between them. Germline V gene sequence: CDR1 SGDLS, CDR2 YYNGEE. DNA for the CDR3: TGTGCCAGCAGCGTAGTAACAGGCACTGAAGCTTTCTTT. It translates to CASSVVTGTEAFF.